This T cell receptor beta chain appears in the sequencing data of a study of blood T cells in healthy people across ages. Per sample, extraction of total RNA gave at least 6 micrograms in every case. General observations from the study: A greater number of naive CD4+ cells and higher diversity distinguished long-lived donors from aged donors. Possibly confounding the expanded clonotype changes was the fact that donor CMV status was unknown.

V was trimmed by 4 bases and J by 0 bases, leaving 6 bases between them. CDR1 is ENHRY and CDR2 is SYGVKD in the germline V gene. The CDR3 has 14 residues. Primed by a sample-barcoded 5' primer and a J-beta primer mix, a second PCR proceeded for roughly 6 to 12 cycles. TCRdb passed the 5' RACE reads through MiXCR, listing each CDR3 protein once. The sample contains 780,000 or so distinct CDR3 sequences, 50% to 65% of which appear only once. This clonotype was counted only a few times. Its specificity is not known. Sequenced input: blood. The clonotype comes from a man at least 80 years old in good health. This rearrangement joins TRBV10-3 to TRBJ1-4; no definite D call. The CDR3 DNA is TGTGCCATCAGTGTTAGTGCAACTAATGAAAAACTGTTTTTT. The encoded protein is CAISVSATNEKLFF.